What follows are 5 T cell receptor beta chains derived from one specimen sequenced in a study of neurological immune-mediated disorders. TCRdb reprocessed the 5' RACE reads with MiXCR, giving one entry per CDR3 protein. The profile shows tens of thousands of distinct CDR3 sequences, about 9% of them singletons. Sequenced sample: PBMCs. The source is a man between 50 and 59 years old in good health.

This clonotype occurred many times. The chain couples TRBV29-1 to TRBJ2-1, with D possibly being TRBD1 or TRBD2 (5 bases each). The CDR3 sequence is 17 residues long. V lost 7 bases, J lost 1 base, and 23 bases lay in between. CDR1 and CDR2 from the germline V gene are SQVTM and ANQGSEA. The CDR3 protein is CSAGTGDSRGSYNEQFF. In DNA, the CDR3 is TGCAGCGCCGGGACGGGTGACTCTCGCGGATCCTACAATGAGCAGTTCTTC.

The sample holds many counts of this clonotype. The chain combines TRBV5-1 with TRBJ2-1, with 7 bases fitting TRBD2. J lost 8 bases, V lost 2 bases, and 7 bases had no gene match. Germline CDR1 is SGHRS and CDR2 is YFSETQ. The length of the CDR3 is 14 residues. This CDR3 reads CASSFAGAGDEQFF. As DNA, the CDR3 is TGCGCCAGCAGCTTTGCGGGAGCAGGCGATGAGCAGTTCTTC.

This clonotype was recorded many times. This chain uses TRBV7-2 with TRBJ2-3; the match to TRBD2 covers 8 bases. V lost 4 bases and J lost 2; bases outside the gene matches: 5. This CDR3 is 15 amino acids long. Looked up from germline, CDR1 is SGHTA and CDR2 is FQGNSA. The CDR3 loop is CASSSWTSTTDTQYF. The DNA for the CDR3 is TGTGCCAGCAGCTCCTGGACTAGCACCACAGATACGCAGTATTTT.

This clonotype was detected many times. This chain connects TRBV7-9 to TRBJ2-7; D gene unclear. The CDR3 length is 15 residues. V lost 1 base, J lost 0 bases, and 10 bases lay in between. CDR1 is SEHNR and CDR2 is FQNEAQ in the germline V gene (reference sequence). CDR3: CASSLDAKTSYEQYF. For the CDR3, the DNA is TGTGCCAGCAGCTTAGACGCCAAGACCTCCTACGAGCAGTACTTC.

This clonotype was counted at least ten times. This chain links TRBV7-6 with TRBJ1-6, with 7 bases lining up with TRBD1. J gave up 0 bases and V 2 bases, and 4 bases lay outside the gene matches. This CDR3 has 17 residues. Germline assignment: CDR1 SGHVS and CDR2 FNYEAQ. The CDR3 loop is CASSLRDSSSYNSPLHF. The CDR3 bases are TGTGCCAGCAGCTTAAGGGACAGCAGCTCCTATAATTCACCCCTCCACTTT.